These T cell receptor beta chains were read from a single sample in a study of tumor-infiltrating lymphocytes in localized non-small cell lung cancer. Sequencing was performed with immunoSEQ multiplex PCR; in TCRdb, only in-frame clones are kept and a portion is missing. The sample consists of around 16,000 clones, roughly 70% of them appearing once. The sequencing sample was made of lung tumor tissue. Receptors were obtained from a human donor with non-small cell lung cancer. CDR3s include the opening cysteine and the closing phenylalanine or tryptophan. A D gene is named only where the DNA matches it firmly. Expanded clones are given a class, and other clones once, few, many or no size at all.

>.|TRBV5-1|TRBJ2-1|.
CASSLEGQYNEQFF
TGCGCCAGCAGCTTGGAAGGGCAATACAATGAGCAGTTCTTC
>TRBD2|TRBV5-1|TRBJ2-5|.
CASTRTSVQETQYF
TGCGCCAGCACCCGGACTAGCGTACAAGAGACCCAGTACTTC
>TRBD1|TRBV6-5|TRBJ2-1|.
CASSYNRGNEQFF
TGTGCCAGCAGTTACAACAGGGGAAATGAGCAGTTCTTC
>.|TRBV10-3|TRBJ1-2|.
CAISDPGLINYGYTF
TGTGCCATCAGTGATCCGGGACTCATTAACTATGGCTACACCTTC
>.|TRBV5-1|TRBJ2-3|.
CASSQSGDTQYF
TGCGCCAGCAGCCAGAGCGGCGATACGCAGTATTTT
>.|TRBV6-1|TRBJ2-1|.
CASSRTWDNEQFF
TGTGCCAGCAGTCGGACGTGGGACAATGAGCAGTTCTTC
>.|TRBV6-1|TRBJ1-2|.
CASSEAEGNYGYTF
TGTGCCAGCAGTGAAGCGGAGGGGAACTATGGCTACACCTTC
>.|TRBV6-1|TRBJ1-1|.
CASSDQQFSEAFF
TGTGCCAGCAGTGATCAACAGTTCTCGGAAGCTTTCTTT
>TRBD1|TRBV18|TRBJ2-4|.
CASSRDRVIQYF
TGTGCCAGCTCACGGGACAGAGTTATTCAGTACTTC
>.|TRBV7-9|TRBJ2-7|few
CASSLARWSSYEQYF
TGTGCCAGCAGCTTAGCGCGGTGGAGCTCCTACGAGCAGTACTTC
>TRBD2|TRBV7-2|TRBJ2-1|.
CASSLAASGTPYNEQFF
TGTGCCAGCAGCTTAGCCGCTAGCGGGACCCCCTACAATGAGCAGTTCTTC
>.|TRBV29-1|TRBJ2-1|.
CSGMGLGSYNEQFF
TGCAGCGGGATGGGGTTAGGGTCCTACAATGAGCAGTTCTTC
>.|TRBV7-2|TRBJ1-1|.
CASSLDQNTEAFF
TGTGCCAGCAGCTTAGATCAGAACACTGAAGCTTTCTTT
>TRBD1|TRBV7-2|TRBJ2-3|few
CASSRDRAADTQYF
TGTGCCAGCAGCCGCGACAGGGCGGCAGATACGCAGTATTTT
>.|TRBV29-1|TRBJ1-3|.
CSVWLAGNTIYF
TGCAGCGTGTGGCTGGCTGGAAACACCATATATTTT
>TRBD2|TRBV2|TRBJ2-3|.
CASSDSSGGPSDTQYF
TGTGCCAGCAGTGATTCATCGGGGGGGCCATCAGATACGCAGTATTTT
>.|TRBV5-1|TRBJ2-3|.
CASSLADSPTDTQYF
TGCGCCAGCAGCTTGGCGGACAGCCCCACAGATACGCAGTATTTT
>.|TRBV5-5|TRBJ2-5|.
CASSSRQSVQETQYF
TGTGCCAGCAGCTCGAGACAGTCCGTTCAAGAGACCCAGTACTTC
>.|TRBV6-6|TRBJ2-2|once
CASSPRQANTGELFF
TGTGCCAGCAGCCCCCGGCAGGCGAACACCGGGGAGCTGTTTTTT
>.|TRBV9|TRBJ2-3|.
CASSVVPSGTDTQYF
TGTGCCAGCAGCGTAGTTCCCAGCGGCACAGATACGCAGTATTTT
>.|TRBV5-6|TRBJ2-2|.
CASSLGGGLNTGELFF
TGTGCCAGCAGCTTGGGTGGCGGGTTAAACACCGGGGAGCTGTTTTTT
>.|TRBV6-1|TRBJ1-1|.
CASSEVAGSNTEAFF
TGTGCCAGCAGTGAGGTGGCCGGGTCGAACACTGAAGCTTTCTTT
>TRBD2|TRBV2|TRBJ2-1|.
CASSEARAGIYNEQFF
TGTGCCAGCAGTGAAGCGCGAGCGGGAATATACAATGAGCAGTTCTTC